The clone carrying this T cell receptor (beta chain) was observed many times. Its antigen is unidentified. TCRdb reanalysed the 5' RACE reads using MiXCR and keeps one entry per CDR3 protein. The sample contains a few hundred thousand distinct CDR3 sequences, 25% of which appear only once. The sample originates from a study of T-cell memory formation after mild COVID-19. This CDR3 contains 12 residues. Study-wide results and caveats: CD4+ contracting clones were mainly CM and EM; CD8+ ones, EMRA. Contracting clones from day 15 to 85 had balanced CD4/CD8; later expanders favoured CD4+. SARS-CoV-2 specificity of second-wave clones peaking day 37 was unconfirmed.

The receptor was derived from an adult woman who had mild COVID-19 (a few samples of this study predate the infection). Cell type and time point are not known. The chain links TRBV3-2 to TRBJ2-7. TRBV3-2 is termed a pseudogene. Material: PBMCs or a T cell subset sorted from them (not recorded which). The CDR3 region is CASSQGGYEQYF. The CDR3 region has the DNA TGTGCCAGCAGCCAAGGGGGCTACGAGCAGTACTTC.